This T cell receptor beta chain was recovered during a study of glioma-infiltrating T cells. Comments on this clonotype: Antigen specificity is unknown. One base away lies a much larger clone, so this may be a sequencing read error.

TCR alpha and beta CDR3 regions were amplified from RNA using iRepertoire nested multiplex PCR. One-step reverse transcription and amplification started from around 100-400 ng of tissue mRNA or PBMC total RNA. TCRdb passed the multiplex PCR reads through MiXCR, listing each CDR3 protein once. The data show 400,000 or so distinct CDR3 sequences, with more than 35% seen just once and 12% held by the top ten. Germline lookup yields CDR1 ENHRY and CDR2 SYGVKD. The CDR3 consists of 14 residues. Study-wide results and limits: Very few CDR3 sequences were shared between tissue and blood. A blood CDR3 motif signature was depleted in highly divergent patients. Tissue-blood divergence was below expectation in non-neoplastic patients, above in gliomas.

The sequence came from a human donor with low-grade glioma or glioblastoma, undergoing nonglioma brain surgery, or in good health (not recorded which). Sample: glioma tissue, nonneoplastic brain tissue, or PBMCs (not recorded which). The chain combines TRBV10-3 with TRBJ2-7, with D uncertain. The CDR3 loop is CAISEVGASYDQYF. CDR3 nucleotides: TGTGCCATCAGTGAGGTGGGCGCGTCATACGATCAGTACTTC.